This T cell receptor (beta chain) was captured by sequencing in a study of shared clonotypes between healthy human individuals. On the study more broadly: The donor group consisted of two women and a few men, aged 18 to 49.

Libraries were prepared by immunoSEQ multiplex PCR; TCRdb keeps only in-frame clonotypes and omits some of them. The sample contains approximately 810,000 clones, roughly 92% of which appear only once. Naive CD8 cells lacked CD45RO, underwent positive selection for CCR7 and left out terminally differentiated effector memory CD45RA+ cells. The material sequenced was naive CD8+ T cells sorted from blood. This receptor was taken from a man younger than 45 in good health.

CDR3 coding DNA: TGTGCCAGCAGTAGCAGGGAGAACACCGGGGAGCTGTTTTTT. Protein product: CASSSRENTGELFF. The chain combines TRBV7-9 with TRBJ2-2; possibly TRBD1 for D (5 bases). The CDR3 totals 14 residues. V lost 6 bases, J lost 1 base, and 9 bases lay in between. The germline gives CDR1 SEHNR, CDR2 FQNEAQ (reference sequence).